This T cell receptor (beta chain) was obtained from a study of T cell clones after liver transplantation. Study in general: Immunosuppression withdrawal was tried within 2 years after liver transplantation in this trial. TCRbeta sequencing after a pre-transplant mixed lymphocyte reaction identified graft-donor-reactive clones, later tracked in post-transplant blood. Draws occurred before transplant, before withdrawal, and after complete or failed withdrawal.

CD3+CD4+ and CD3+CD8+ cells were FACS-sorted from thawed unstimulated PBMCs. The repertoire was sequenced with immunoSEQ multiplex PCR; TCRdb's copy has only in-frame clones and lacks some. The repertoire has roughly 55,000 clones, roughly 80% of them found once; the top ten carry 7.5% to 10%. Germline V lookup: CDR1 SQVTM, CDR2 ANQGSEA. The CDR3 has 13 amino acids. Trimming took off 7 bases at V and 0 bases at J, with 12 bases between the two ends. The origin of this receptor is a human donor who received a liver transplant. This specimen was CD4+ T cells from blood, taken before liver transplant. The rearrangement links TRBV29-1 to TRBJ1-1; D remains ambiguous. CDR3 bases: TGCAGCGCCAACCGGGGAATGAACACTGAAGCTTTCTTT. This translates into CSANRGMNTEAFF.